One sample yielded the 22 T cell receptor beta chains listed below, sequenced in a study of shared clonotypes between healthy human individuals. This table comes from immunoSEQ multiplex PCR, and its TCRdb copy is limited to in-frame clones, with some not included. The sample gives about 2.3 million clones, roughly 92% of which show up once; 0.37% is in the top ten. Sequencing was done on a sample of naive CD4+ T cells from PBMCs. Subset here: CD45RA+ positively selected. The receptors here all came from a man aged 18 to 29 in good health. Some clones in this sample may be carry-over from other donors' samples.

This chain joins TRBV25-1 and TRBJ2-7; D tentatively reads TRBD1 or TRBD2 (5 bases each). V lost 3 bases, J lost 7 bases, and 25 bases lay in between. This CDR3 region has 17 residues. Per the germline V gene, CDR1 is MGHDK and CDR2 is SYGVNS. The DNA for the CDR3 is TGTGCCAGCAGTGACGTTTCGGGCTACTCGGTTGAGGGGGAGCAGTACTTC. Encoded protein: CASSDVSGYSVEGEQYF.

The chain uses TRBV30 and TRBJ1-5; D call uncertain. The germline V gene has CDR1 GTSNPN and CDR2 SVGIG (reference sequence). Trimming took off 5 bases at V and 0 bases at J, with 8 bases between the two ends. This CDR3 has 13 amino acids. This CDR3 reads CAWWADSNQPQHF. CDR3 sequence (DNA): TGTGCCTGGTGGGCCGATAGCAATCAGCCCCAGCATTTT.

The V gene is TRBV27, the J gene TRBJ1-5; 11 bases agree with TRBD1. The CDR3 has 16 residues. Germline lookup yields CDR1 MNHEY and CDR2 SMNVEV (reference sequence). J gave up 4 bases and V 5 bases, and 7 bases lay outside the gene matches. This CDR3 reads CASSPEGDRGNQPQHF. The CDR3 DNA reads as TGTGCCAGCAGTCCCGAAGGGGACAGGGGGAATCAGCCCCAGCATTTT.

J is TRBJ2-3 and V is TRBV7-9; D is perhaps TRBD2 (6 bases). The germline V gene has CDR1 SEHNR and CDR2 FQNEAQ (reference sequence). V dropped 6 bases and J dropped 5 bases, with 12 bases sitting between them. CDR3 length: 13 residues. This CDR3 reads CASRGSGVDTQYF. The DNA of the CDR3 is TGTGCCAGCAGGGGTTCGGGGGTAGATACGCAGTATTTT.

As for this clone: Other DNA sequences of this sample code for an identical CDR3. The chain recombines TRBV6-5 with TRBJ1-5; 7 bases map to TRBD1. This CDR3 has 15 amino acids. Germline assignment: CDR1 MNHEY and CDR2 SVGAGI. The trim removed 5 bases at V and 0 bases at J, leaving 4 bases unmatched. The CDR3 coding sequence is TGTGCCAGCAGTCGGGACAGATATAGCAATCAGCCCCAGCATTTT. Translated, it gives CASSRDRYSNQPQHF.

The V call is TRBV6-1, the J call TRBJ2-1; perhaps TRBD2 as D (6 bases). CDR1 and CDR2 (germline): MNHNS, SASEGT. Trimming stripped 4 bases from V and 7 bases from J, with 20 bases between. The CDR3 spans 16 residues. The CDR3: CASSGPGLVGRNEQFF. The DNA for the CDR3 is TGTGCCAGCAGTGGGCCCGGTCTAGTGGGGAGGAATGAGCAGTTCTTC.

The chain links TRBV9 to TRBJ1-2, with 10 bases aligning to TRBD1. CDR3 length: 15 residues. CDR1 and CDR2 from the germline V gene are SGDLS and YYNGEE. Unmatched junction bases numbered 6, after V lost 0 bases and J lost 7 bases. CDR3: CASSVVGTGAGGYTF. The DNA for the CDR3 is TGTGCCAGCAGCGTAGTGGGGACAGGGGCTGGTGGCTACACCTTC.

The genes are TRBV6-5 and TRBJ1-2; D is possibly TRBD1 (5 bases). Trimming removed 0 bases at V and 4 bases at J, with 9 bases between. Germline-derived CDR1 and CDR2 are MNHEY and SVGAGI. This CDR3 region has 14 residues. This CDR3 reads CASSYSHRTYGYTF. The CDR3 nucleotides read TGTGCCAGCAGTTACTCCCACAGGACCTATGGCTACACCTTC.

The chain has TRBV4-2 and TRBJ2-3, with 9 nucleotides matching TRBD2. Germline CDR1 LGHNA, CDR2 YNFKEQ. CDR3 length: 18 amino acids. The V and J ends lost 3 bases and 4 bases, in that order; junction bases with no gene match: 14. In nucleotides, the CDR3 is TGTGCCAGCAGCCAGTCGCTCTTTAGCGGGAGCCGGGCAGATACGCAGTATTTT. Translating gives CASSQSLFSGSRADTQYF.

This clone was found once. The gene calls are TRBV7-9 and TRBJ1-2; 11 positions agree with TRBD1. J gave up 2 bases and V 3 bases, and 2 bases lay outside the gene matches. The germline V gene has CDR1 SEHNR and CDR2 FQNEAQ (reference sequence). The CDR3 sequence is 15 residues long. CDR3 sequence: CASSLDRGPNYGYTF. For the CDR3, the DNA is TGTGCCAGCAGCTTGGACAGGGGGCCAAACTATGGCTACACCTTC.

The chain recombines TRBV7-8 with TRBJ2-1; possibly TRBD1 or TRBD2 for D (5 bases each). The CDR3 has 14 residues. Trimming pared 11 bases from V and 0 bases from J, leaving 14 bases between. Germline V gives CDR1 SGHVS, CDR2 FQNEAQ. CDR3 sequence: CASRQRSSYNEQFF. The CDR3 nucleotides read TGTGCCTCCCGACAGCGGAGCTCCTACAATGAGCAGTTCTTC.

Comment on this clone: A junction boundary mismatches the germline segment, possibly from a read error. CDR3 sequence (DNA): TGTGCCAGCAGTGAAGCGCGGATTATGAACATTGAAGCTTTCTTT. Its protein product is CASSEARIMNIEAFF. This chain joins TRBV2 and TRBJ1-1; D is undetermined. This CDR3 spans 15 amino acids. The V gene's germline CDR1 is SNHLY and CDR2 FYNNEI.

This clone was observed a handful of times. The sample holds other DNA sequences that translate to the same CDR3. This chain joins TRBV9 and TRBJ2-1; 12 bases agree with TRBD2. The CDR3 runs 16 residues. Germline assignment: CDR1 SGDLS and CDR2 YYNGEE. The trim removed 3 bases at V and 0 bases at J, leaving 1 base unmatched. CDR3 protein: CASSATSGSSYNEQFF. The CDR3 coding sequence is TGTGCCAGCAGCGCGACTAGCGGGAGCTCCTACAATGAGCAGTTCTTC.

The chain joins TRBV27 to TRBJ1-2; D unclear. V was pared by 3 bases and J by 4 bases, with 9 bases between. This CDR3 contains 13 residues. Germline lookup yields CDR1 MNHEY and CDR2 SMNVEV (reference sequence). CDR3 amino acids: CASSFGRLYGYTF. CDR3 nucleotide sequence: TGTGCCAGCAGTTTCGGGCGACTCTATGGCTACACCTTC.

V is TRBV6-1 and J is TRBJ2-3, with D hard to call. CDR1 and CDR2 (germline): MNHNS, SASEGT. V lost 7 bases, J lost 6 bases, and 11 bases lay in between. This CDR3 is 12 amino acids long. The CDR3 region is CASTLARDTQYF. The CDR3 DNA reads TGTGCCAGCACCCTGGCTCGTGATACGCAGTATTTT.

The chain links TRBV21-1 to TRBJ2-1. TRBV21-1 is described as a pseudogene. This CDR3 has 13 amino acids. The CDR3 here is CASSKVKGWEQFF. The CDR3, as DNA: TGTGCCAGCAGCAAAGTAAAGGGCTGGGAGCAGTTCTTC.

The rearrangement uses TRBV18 and TRBJ2-2; TRBD1 matches 10 bases. The CDR3 runs to 16 residues. With 1 base clipped from V and 6 bases from J, the junction kept 5 bases outside the gene matches. Germline assignment: CDR1 KGHSH and CDR2 LQKENI. The CDR3 loop is CASSPRGTGDAGELFF. CDR3 sequence (DNA): TGTGCCAGCTCACCACGCGGGACAGGGGACGCCGGGGAGCTGTTTTTT.

This clone was detected a few times. J is TRBJ1-2 and V is TRBV5-1; 7 bases map to TRBD1. Germline V lookup: CDR1 SGHRS, CDR2 YFSETQ. This CDR3 is built from 14 residues. V lost 1 base and J lost 8; bases outside the gene matches: 8. CDR3 in amino acids: CASSLSVTGSGYTF. The CDR3 DNA is TGCGCCAGCAGCTTGTCAGTGACAGGGTCCGGCTACACCTTC.

The chain recombines TRBV10-1 with TRBJ2-7; TRBD2 agrees at 7 bases. The CDR3 consists of 14 residues. The germline gives CDR1 WNHNN, CDR2 SYGVQD (reference sequence). With V trimmed by 4 bases and J by 0 bases, 3 bases remained unmatched. The CDR3 bases are TGCGCCAGCAGTGGGGGACTAATCTCCTACGAGCAGTACTTC. This encodes CASSGGLISYEQYF.

The V gene is TRBV28, the J gene TRBJ2-1; 7 bases match TRBD2. Germline assignment: CDR1 MDHEN and CDR2 SYDVKM. The CDR3 is 12 residues long. V lost 6 bases, J lost 12 bases, and 8 bases stayed unmatched. CDR3 in DNA: TGTGCCAGCAGCAAAGCGGGGAGCGCGCAGTTCTTC. Encoded protein: CASSKAGSAQFF.

The V call is TRBV15, the J call TRBJ2-7, with 7 bases that match TRBD1. The V gene's germline CDR1 is LNHNV and CDR2 YYDKDF (reference sequence). V was clipped by 0 bases and J by 4 bases; unmatched bases: 12. CDR3 length: 17 residues. CDR3 residues: CATSREVQGVGSYEQYF. As DNA, the CDR3 is TGTGCCACCAGCAGAGAGGTCCAGGGGGTAGGTTCGTACGAGCAGTACTTC.

The chain carries TRBV12-5 and TRBJ1-2; weak D call: TRBD1 (5 bases). Trimming stripped 1 base from V and 7 bases from J, with 10 bases between. CDR3 length: 13 residues. Germline lookup yields CDR1 LGHNT and CDR2 FRNRAP. Written as DNA, the CDR3 is TGTGCTAGTGGTTTGGGGCCCAGGGCTGGCTACACCTTC. Translation gives CASGLGPRAGYTF.